This TCR beta chain emerged from a study of OX40 agonist ivuxolimab in advanced cancers. Study as a whole: In this cohort, patients received ivuxolimab, an agonistic anti-OX40 (CD134) antibody. The dose-escalation cohort had hepatocellular carcinoma, melanoma, renal cell or head and neck cancer.

Study-level results: Some patients without response likewise showed low normalized clonal expansion.

This clone was detected only a few times. The antigen is unknown. The CDR3 contains 12 residues. Deletions cut 6 bases from V and 5 bases from J, with 11 bases between. Germline CDR1 reads SGHTA; CDR2 reads FQGNSA. The repertoire was sequenced with immunoSEQ multiplex PCR; TCRdb's copy has only in-frame clones and lacks some. The sample has about 43,000 clones, more than 80% seen once. Sequencing used CD4+ or CD8+ T cells sorted from blood, obtained in a trial of the OX40 agonist ivuxolimab. The chain employs TRBV7-2 and TRBJ2-7, with D perhaps matching TRBD1 (6 bases). The source is an adult with an advanced solid tumor such as melanoma, head and neck, liver or kidney cancer. The CDR3 region has the DNA TGTGCCAGCAGTTCTACAGGGCACGAGCAGTACTTC. Translating it yields CASSSTGHEQYF.